The 2 T cell receptor beta chains below all came from one sample that was sequenced in a study of beta chain features in type 1 diabetes. Every bit of the isolated RNA underwent reverse transcription, so sequencing read expressed TCRB transcripts. Profiled with immunoSEQ multiplex PCR; TCRdb holds only in-frame clones, not every one. Here the sample spans approximately 300,000 clones, about 10% being singletons. Sequenced input: naive CD4+ T cells from blood. These receptor sequences come from a woman between 25 and 40 years old in good health.

This clone was observed a few times. The CDR3 here is CASSLGLANPTDTQYF. CDR3 nucleotides: TGCGCCAGCAGCTTGGGCCTAGCCAACCCTACAGATACGCAGTATTTT. The chain has TRBV5-1 and TRBJ2-3; TRBD2 is a possible D gene (5 bases). This CDR3 contains 16 residues. Germline-derived CDR1 and CDR2 are SGHRS and YFSETQ. The V end was cut by 0 bases, the J end by 3 bases, with 14 bases between.

This clone showed up just a few times. J is TRBJ2-5 and V is TRBV30; D unresolved. The end of the DNA is better explained by TRBJ2-7, so the J call may be wrong. The CDR3 is 12 residues long. The germline gives CDR1 GTSNPN, CDR2 SVGIG (reference sequence). CDR3 loop: CAWSVPASEQYF. CDR3 DNA: TGTGCCTGGAGTGTACCCGCATCCGAGCAGTACTTC.